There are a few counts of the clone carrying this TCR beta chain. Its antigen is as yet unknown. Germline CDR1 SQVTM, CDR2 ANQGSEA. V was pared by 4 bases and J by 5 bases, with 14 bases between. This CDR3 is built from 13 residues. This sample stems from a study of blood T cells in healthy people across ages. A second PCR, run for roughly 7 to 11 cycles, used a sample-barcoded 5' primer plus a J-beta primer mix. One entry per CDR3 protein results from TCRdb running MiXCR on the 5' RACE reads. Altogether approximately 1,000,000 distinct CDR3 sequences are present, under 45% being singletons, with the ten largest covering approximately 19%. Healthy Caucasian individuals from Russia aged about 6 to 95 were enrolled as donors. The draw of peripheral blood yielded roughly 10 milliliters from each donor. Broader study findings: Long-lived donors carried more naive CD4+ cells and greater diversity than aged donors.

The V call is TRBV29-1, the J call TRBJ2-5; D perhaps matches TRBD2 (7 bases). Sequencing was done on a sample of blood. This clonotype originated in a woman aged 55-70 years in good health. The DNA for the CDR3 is TGCAGCGTTGCTCCGCGGGGGCGGGAGACCCAGTACTTC. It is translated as CSVAPRGRETQYF.